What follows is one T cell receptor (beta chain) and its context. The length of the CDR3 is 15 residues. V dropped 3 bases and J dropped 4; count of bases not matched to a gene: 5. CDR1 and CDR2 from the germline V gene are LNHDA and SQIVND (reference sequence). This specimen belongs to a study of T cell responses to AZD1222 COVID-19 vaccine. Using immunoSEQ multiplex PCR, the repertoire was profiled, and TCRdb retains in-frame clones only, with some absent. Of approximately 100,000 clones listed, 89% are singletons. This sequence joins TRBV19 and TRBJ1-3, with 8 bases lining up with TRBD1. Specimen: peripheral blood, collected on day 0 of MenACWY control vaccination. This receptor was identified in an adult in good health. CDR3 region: CASSIWTGFGNTIYF. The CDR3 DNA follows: TGTGCCAGTAGTATTTGGACAGGGTTCGGAAACACCATATATTTT. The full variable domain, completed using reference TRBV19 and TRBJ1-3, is DGGITQSPKYLFRKEGQNVTLSCEQNLNHDAMYWYRQDPGQGLRLIYYSQIVNDFQKGDIAEGYSVSREKKESFPLTVTSAQKNPTAFYLCASSIWTGFGNTIYFGEGSWLTVV.